This passage covers 10 T cell receptor beta chains from one sample sequenced in a study of cytomegalovirus exposure and HLA in healthy donors. In the PCR, 60 Vbeta and 13 Jbeta primers were used. Sequenced by immunoSEQ multiplex PCR; TCRdb stores in-frame clones only, minus some. This sample's table has roughly 58,000 clones. Sequenced material: PBMCs. The receptors shown here come from a woman aged 45-60 years in good health and CMV-seropositive.

The chain uses TRBV18 and TRBJ1-5; D is ambiguous. CDR3 length equals 14 residues. The V end was cut by 4 bases, the J end by 4 bases, with 11 bases between. Germline V CDR1 and CDR2: KGHSH, LQKENI. CDR3 sequence reads: CASSLSGGNQPQHF. The CDR3 DNA sequence: TGTGCCAGCTCACTCTCAGGCGGGAATCAGCCCCAGCATTTT.

V is TRBV6-1 and J is TRBJ2-7, with TRBD2 as a possible D gene (5 bases). With 4 bases removed from V and 2 bases from J, the gap between germline ends came to 15 bases. The CDR3 is 15 residues long. Germline CDR1 reads MNHNS; CDR2 reads SASEGT. The CDR3 DNA reads TGTGCCAGCAGTGGTAGGACTTCAAGCGCCTACGAGCAGTACTTC. Its protein product is CASSGRTSSAYEQYF.

Written as DNA, the CDR3 is TGTGCCAGCAGTTCTTCTGTCCTTAGCACAGATACGCAGTATTTT. It yields the protein CASSSSVLSTDTQYF. V and J are TRBV7-8 and TRBJ2-3, with no clear D. The CDR3 consists of 15 residues. Trimming took 6 bases from V and 0 from J, leaving 13 bases between them. Germline CDR1 SGHVS, CDR2 FQNEAQ.

The V and J genes are TRBV30 and TRBJ2-2; 10 bases fit TRBD1. The CDR3 has 14 residues. Trimming took 2 bases from V and 5 from J; bases not matched to a gene: 2. Germline V gives CDR1 GTSNPN, CDR2 SVGIG (reference sequence). Written as DNA, the CDR3 is TGTGCCTGGAGTCCGGGACAGGGGACCGGGGAGCTGTTTTTT. As protein: CAWSPGQGTGELFF.

The CDR3 nucleotides read TGCAGCGTACAATACAGGGGAAACTCCTACGAGCAGTACTTC. Protein: CSVQYRGNSYEQYF. The chain has TRBV29-1 and TRBJ2-7; 7 nucleotides line up with TRBD1. Germline CDR1 reads SQVTM; CDR2 reads ANQGSEA. The CDR3 consists of 14 residues. Unmatched junction bases numbered 8, after V lost 6 bases and J lost 0 bases.

The chain employs TRBV5-4 and TRBJ2-7; 9 bases are shared with TRBD2. Losses at the gene ends were 4 bases for V and 0 bases for J; bases not matched to a gene: 5. CDR1 and CDR2 from the germline V gene are SGHNT and YYREEE (reference sequence). CDR3 length equals 15 residues. The CDR3 here is CASSVAGARSYEQYF. As DNA, the CDR3 is TGTGCCAGCAGCGTAGCGGGGGCCCGCTCCTACGAGCAGTACTTC.

V usage is TRBV11-2 and J usage is TRBJ1-2; maybe TRBD1 (5 bases). Germline lookup yields CDR1 SGHAT and CDR2 FQNNGV. Trimming cost V 5 bases and J 10 bases, with 14 bases left between them. The length of the CDR3 is 12 residues. CDR3: CASSLYGALYTF. DNA of the CDR3: TGTGCCAGCAGCCTTTATGGGGCTCTCTACACCTTC.

The CDR3 DNA reads TGTGCCAGCAGCTCACAGGGTAGGAAACTGTTTTTT. Its protein is CASSSQGRKLFF. V usage is TRBV5-4 and J usage is TRBJ1-4, with a weak D call TRBD1 (6 bases). This CDR3 is built from 12 residues. V was trimmed by 3 bases and J by 11 bases, leaving 11 bases between them. Germline V gene lookup returns CDR1 SGHNT and CDR2 YYREEE (reference sequence).

The rearrangement links TRBV15 to TRBJ2-7; perhaps TRBD1 as D (7 bases). Germline lookup yields CDR1 LNHNV and CDR2 YYDKDF (reference sequence). Between the trimmed V and J ends, which lost 8 bases and 4 bases, there was a span of 9 bases. The CDR3 length is 11 residues. CDR3 bases: TGTGCCACCCAGGGGGGTTACGAGCAGTACTTC. This codes for CATQGGYEQYF.

The CDR3 is CASSRRRNQPQHF. In nucleotides, the CDR3 is TGTGCCAGCAGCCGTCGGAGGAATCAGCCCCAGCATTTT. The chain combines TRBV28 with TRBJ1-5; D ambiguous. Trimming left V 6 bases short and J 4 bases short, with 10 bases between. CDR1 is MDHEN, CDR2 SYDVKM, per germline. This CDR3 has 13 residues. Filled out from reference TRBV28 and TRBJ1-5, the complete variable domain reads DVKVTQSSRYLVKRTGEKVFLECVQDMDHENMFWYRQDPGLGLRLIYFSYDVKMKEKGDIPEGYSVSREKKERFSLILESASTNQTSMYLCASSRRRNQPQHFGDGTRLSIL.